The present entry profiles one T cell receptor (beta chain) with its context. The study drew participants aged about 18 to 89 years from 20 to 30 US areas. In assigning cohorts, the study relied on participant-reported clinical history. The data originate from a study of blood T cell repertoires in COVID-19. As for the study in general: Material from acute and convalescent COVID-19 was sourced from the United States, Italy and Spain.

V shed 0 bases and J shed 4 bases, with 9 bases lying between them. The CDR3 runs 14 residues. The V gene's germline CDR1 is SGHAT and CDR2 FQNNGV. Data came from immunoSEQ multiplex PCR; TCRdb stores just in-frame clones and leaves some out. In the table there are some 200,000 clones, 83% of which are singletons. The material sequenced was PBMCs or T cells enriched from blood (not recorded which). The gene calls are TRBV11-2 and TRBJ2-5, with a tentative D call TRBD1 (6 bases). This sequence was found in a woman aged 50 to 60 who had been exposed to COVID-19. The CDR3 reads CASSLEGGRETQYF. The CDR3 coding sequence is TGTGCCAGCAGCTTAGAAGGGGGACGAGAGACCCAGTACTTC.